Listed here are 16 T cell receptor beta chains from one sample, sequenced in a study of T cells in Graves' hyperthyroidism and ophthalmopathy. TCR beta CDR3 regions were amplified from RNA. Carried out on the TCR CDR3, a first-round RT-PCR used the HTBI primer set. TCRdb fed the multiplex PCR reads into MiXCR, producing one record per CDR3 protein. The sample consists of around 690,000 distinct CDR3 sequences, 17% of them appearing once. What was sequenced was blood. Source of these receptors: a man between 50 and 59 years old with Graves' hyperthyroidism.

This clonotype was recorded at least ten times. V is TRBV3-1 and J is TRBJ2-2; weak D call: TRBD2 (5 bases). Germline V lookup: CDR1 LGHDT, CDR2 YNNKEL (reference sequence). Between the trimmed V and J ends, which lost 2 bases and 6 bases, there was a span of 7 bases. The CDR3 loop spans 13 amino acids. The CDR3 here is CASSQLASGELFF. DNA for the CDR3: TGTGCCAGCAGCCAACTAGCCTCCGGGGAGCTGTTTTTT.

The chain employs TRBV5-1 and TRBJ2-7; TRBD1 matches 10 bases. The CDR3 runs to 14 residues. The V gene end was trimmed by 6 bases and the J gene end by 2 bases; junction bases not matched to a gene: 5. Germline V lookup: CDR1 SGHRS, CDR2 YFSETQ. This chain's CDR3 is CASTQGTGAYEQYF. CDR3 bases: TGCGCCAGCACCCAAGGGACAGGGGCCTACGAGCAGTACTTC.

This clonotype was counted ten times or more. The rearrangement uses TRBV30 and TRBJ2-4; 8 bases are a match to TRBD2. The CDR3 contains 12 residues. Germline values: CDR1 GTSNPN, CDR2 SVGIG (reference sequence). V was clipped by 8 bases and J by 13 bases; unmatched bases: 13. The CDR3 DNA is TGTGCCGGACGACACTTAGCGGGGACACAGTACTTC. Translated: CAGRHLAGTQYF.

V and J are TRBV10-1 and TRBJ1-1; 8 bases are shared with TRBD1. The germline V gene encodes CDR1 WNHNN and CDR2 SYGVQD (reference sequence). The V gene end was trimmed by 3 bases and the J gene end by 5 bases; junction bases not matched to a gene: 8. The CDR3 is 15 amino acids. CDR3 in DNA: TGCGCCAGCAGTGATGGGACAGGAAAGAGAACTGAAGCTTTCTTT. Protein sequence: CASSDGTGKRTEAFF.

V gene TRBV29-1 combines with J gene TRBJ2-1; TRBD2 aligns across 8 bases. V shed 5 bases, J shed 5 bases, and the junction held 8 bases outside the gene matches. In germline, CDR1 is SQVTM, CDR2 ANQGSEA. This CDR3 comprises 14 residues. CDR3 region: CSVKLTSVHNEQFF. CDR3 DNA: TGCAGCGTTAAACTGACTAGCGTCCACAATGAGCAGTTCTTC.

V and J are TRBV6-1 and TRBJ2-3; tentatively, D is TRBD1 (5 bases). The germline gives CDR1 MNHNS, CDR2 SASEGT. The CDR3 extends over 13 amino acids. The V end lost 10 bases, the J end lost 0 bases, and 11 bases lay between the germline ends. Written as DNA, the CDR3 is TGTGCCACCCTCAGGGATAGCACAGATACGCAGTATTTT. It encodes CATLRDSTDTQYF.

This clonotype was counted ten times or more. This chain joins TRBV2 and TRBJ2-3, with D possibly TRBD1 on 6 matching bases. CDR3 length: 12 residues. CDR1 and CDR2 from the germline V gene are SNHLY and FYNNEI. Between the trimmed V and J ends, which lost 6 bases and 3 bases, there was a span of 7 bases. The DNA for the CDR3 is TGTGCCAGCAGGAGGGGGACAGATACGCAGTATTTT. This sequence encodes CASRRGTDTQYF.

The rearrangement uses TRBV6-1 and TRBJ1-4; 9 bases line up with TRBD1. The CDR3 covers 15 residues. With 5 bases clipped from V and 4 bases from J, the junction kept 5 bases outside the gene matches. Germline assignment: CDR1 MNHNS and CDR2 SASEGT. CDR3 residues: CASSTGGFGNEKLFF. Here the CDR3 DNA reads TGTGCCAGCAGTACAGGGGGCTTCGGTAATGAAAAACTGTTTTTT.

The chain couples TRBV3-1 to TRBJ2-7; 10 positions agree with TRBD1. CDR3 length: 14 residues. Germline values: CDR1 LGHDT, CDR2 YNNKEL (reference sequence). The V segment lost 4 bases and the J segment 5 bases; nucleotides outside the gene matches: 5. CDR3 amino acids: CASSPRTGGNEQYF. The CDR3 DNA is TGTGCCAGCAGCCCCAGGACAGGGGGGAACGAGCAGTACTTC.

This chain joins TRBV9 and TRBJ2-7, with 8 bases aligning to TRBD1. This CDR3 spans 14 amino acids. V lost 5 bases, J lost 0 bases, and 4 bases stayed unmatched. The germline CDR1 and CDR2 sequences are SGDLS and YYNGEE. The CDR3, as DNA: TGTGCCAGCAGTCGGACAGGGTACTCCTACGAGCAGTACTTC. As protein: CASSRTGYSYEQYF.

This clonotype was found a few times. The chain uses TRBV20-1 and TRBJ1-5, with D possibly TRBD1 on 5 matching bases. V gave up 3 bases and J gave up 5 bases, with 11 bases separating them. The CDR3 loop spans 13 amino acids. The germline V gene encodes CDR1 DFQATT and CDR2 SNEGSKA (reference sequence). In DNA form, the CDR3 reads TGCAGTGCTAGTAAACAGGCCGATCAGCCCCAGCATTTT. Translating gives CSASKQADQPQHF.

This clonotype was seen a few times. The V and J genes are TRBV19 and TRBJ2-7; maybe TRBD2 (6 bases). The V end lost 6 bases, the J end lost 3 bases, and 18 bases lay between the germline ends. The CDR3 totals 15 residues. The V gene's germline CDR1 is LNHDA and CDR2 SQIVND (reference sequence). The CDR3 is CASSSTREEIYEQYF. The CDR3 region has the DNA TGTGCCAGTAGCTCAACGAGGGAGGAGATCTACGAGCAGTACTTC.

This clonotype was found many times. This sequence joins TRBV28 and TRBJ2-2; 8 bases are a match to TRBD1. V dropped 6 bases and J dropped 6; count of bases not matched to a gene: 12. The germline CDR1 and CDR2 sequences are MDHEN and SYDVKM. The CDR3 totals 16 residues. The CDR3 DNA reads as TGTGCCAGCAGCGCCCTTTGGACAGGGCGGGCCGGGGAGCTGTTTTTT. Translation: CASSALWTGRAGELFF. Full variable domain (remainder filled in from reference TRBV28 and TRBJ2-2): DVKVTQSSRYLVKRTGEKVFLECVQDMDHENMFWYRQDPGLGLRLIYFSYDVKMKEKGDIPEGYSVSREKKERFSLILESASTNQTSMYLCASSALWTGRAGELFFGEGSRLTVL.

The chain couples TRBV24-1 to TRBJ1-2; 10 bases are shared with TRBD1. Germline CDR1 is KGHDR and CDR2 is SFDVKD. The V and J ends lost 7 bases and 2 bases, in that order; junction bases with no gene match: 3. This CDR3 spans 14 amino acids. The CDR3 here is CATSEGQGNYGYTF. CDR3 nucleotide sequence: TGTGCCACCAGCGAGGGACAGGGGAACTATGGCTACACCTTC.

The chain joins TRBV20-1 to TRBJ2-7; D call uncertain. CDR3 length equals 14 residues. Germline lookup yields CDR1 DFQATT and CDR2 SNEGSKA (reference sequence). V shed 3 bases and J shed 2 bases, with 14 bases lying between them. The CDR3 loop is CSASRLTNPYEQYF. CDR3 DNA sequence: TGCAGTGCTAGTAGATTGACGAACCCCTACGAGCAGTACTTC.

This clonotype was counted at least ten times. V is TRBV14 and J is TRBJ2-3; 9 nucleotides align to TRBD2. V lost 5 bases and J lost 4; bases outside the gene matches: 16. Per germline, CDR1 SGHDN and CDR2 FVKESK. The CDR3 extends over 18 amino acids. The CDR3 coding sequence is TGTGCCAGCAGCTATTGGGGCGAAATAGCGGGAGTCTCAGATACGCAGTATTTT. Its translation: CASSYWGEIAGVSDTQYF.